This T cell receptor beta chain stems from a study of blood T cell repertoires in COVID-19. Across the whole study: Sites in the United States, Italy and Spain provided acute and convalescent COVID-19 samples.

Authors' analysis steps: Amplification from reference gene primers served as the basis for estimated nucleated cell counts. Data came from immunoSEQ multiplex PCR; TCRdb stores just in-frame clones and leaves some out. D and trimming were read from the DNA, whereas the V and J calls and clone size are those reported in that table. The sample lists under 300,000 clones, approximately 90% occurring once. CDR3 length: 14 residues. The J segment lost 7 bases and the V segment lost 5 bases, leaving 8 bases of the junction unmatched. Germline V gene data show CDR1 as SGHAT and CDR2 as FQNNGV. Material for sequencing was PBMCs or T cells enriched from blood (not recorded which). The sequence was obtained from a woman between 55 and 75 years old in a cohort exposed to, infected with or recovered from COVID-19 (not recorded which). This chain links TRBV11-2 with TRBJ2-1; 7 bases map to TRBD2. This CDR3 reads CASSPSGGVNEQFF. The CDR3 region has the DNA TGTGCCAGCAGCCCTAGTGGGGGGGTAAATGAGCAGTTCTTC.